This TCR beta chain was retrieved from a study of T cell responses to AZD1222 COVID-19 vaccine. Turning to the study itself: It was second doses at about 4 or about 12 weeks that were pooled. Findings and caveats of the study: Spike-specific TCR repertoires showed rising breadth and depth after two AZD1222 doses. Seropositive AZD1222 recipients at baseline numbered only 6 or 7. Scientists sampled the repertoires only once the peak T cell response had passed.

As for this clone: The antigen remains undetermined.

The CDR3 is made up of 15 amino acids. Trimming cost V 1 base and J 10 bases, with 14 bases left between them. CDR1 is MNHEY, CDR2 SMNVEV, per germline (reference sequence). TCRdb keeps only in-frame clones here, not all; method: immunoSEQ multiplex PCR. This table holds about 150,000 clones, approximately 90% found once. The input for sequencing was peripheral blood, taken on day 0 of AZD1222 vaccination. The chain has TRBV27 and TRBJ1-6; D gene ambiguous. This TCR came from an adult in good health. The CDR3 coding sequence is TGTGCCAGCAGTTTATATCGGGAAATACGGTCACCCCTCCACTTT. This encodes CASSLYREIRSPLHF.